These T cell receptor beta chains were read from a single sample in a study of high-grade serous ovarian cancer treatment subgroups. Measured with immunoSEQ multiplex PCR; TCRdb has only the in-frame clones, and not every one. Of 35,000 to 45,000 clones detected, 75% to 85% appear once; the ten largest clones hold roughly 3%. The sequenced material came from tumor tissue. These receptors were collected from a human donor with high-grade serous ovarian cancer. Both conserved end residues are part of each CDR3. A D gene is named only where the DNA matches it firmly. The size entry is marked missing in some rows and otherwise reads once, few, many or a size class.

J gene,CDR3 length,D gene,clone size,V gene,CDR3 protein,CDR3 DNA
TRBJ2-1,16,TRBD2,.,TRBV14,CASSPRAGVIRNEQFF,TGTGCCAGCAGCCCAAGGGCGGGGGTTATCAGAAATGAGCAGTTCTTC
TRBJ2-7,15,TRBD1,.,TRBV6-6,CASTKGQGSSYEQYF,TGTGCCAGCACCAAGGGACAGGGAAGCTCCTACGAGCAGTACTTC
TRBJ2-3,16,TRBD2,.,TRBV14,CASSQEIAGSTDTQYF,TGTGCCAGCAGCCAAGAAATAGCGGGAAGCACAGATACGCAGTATTTT
TRBJ2-1,20,TRBD2,.,TRBV27,CASSLSSLSGRTLIYNEQFF,TGTGCCAGCAGTTTATCGTCGCTTAGCGGGAGGACTTTAATCTACAATGAGCAGTTCTTC
TRBJ1-6,14,.,.,TRBV6-5,CASSAGLSNSPLHF,TGTGCCAGCAGTGCCGGGCTCTCAAATTCACCCCTCCACTTT
TRBJ1-5,13,.,few,TRBV4-1,CASSQEAPGPQHF,TGCGCCAGCAGCCAAGAGGCACCGGGACCCCAGCATTTT
TRBJ2-3,11,.,.,TRBV29-1,CSELLGDTQYF,TGCAGCGAACTTTTGGGGGATACGCAGTATTTT
TRBJ1-1,16,.,.,TRBV7-2,CASSPKRPWVNTEAFF,TGTGCCAGCAGCCCTAAGCGCCCGTGGGTGAACACTGAAGCTTTCTTT
TRBJ1-3,14,.,.,TRBV28,CASSLPGRGNTIYF,TGTGCCAGCAGTTTACCAGGGAGGGGAAACACCATATATTTT
TRBJ1-5,16,TRBD1,.,TRBV5-6,CASSLGDRADNQPQHF,TGTGCCAGCAGCTTGGGGGACAGAGCGGATAATCAGCCCCAGCATTTT
TRBJ2-7,17,TRBD2,.,TRBV4-2,CASSQDRRLAVTYEQYF,TGTGCCAGCAGCCAAGATCGAAGGCTAGCGGTAACCTACGAGCAGTACTTC
TRBJ2-7,14,TRBD2,few,TRBV7-3,CASSTGLDGAEQYF,TGTGCCAGCAGCACAGGACTAGACGGGGCCGAGCAGTACTTC
TRBJ2-7,18,TRBD2,.,TRBV11-2,CASSPLGLAGVDPYEQYF,TGTGCCAGCAGCCCACTGGGACTAGCGGGAGTCGACCCCTACGAGCAGTACTTC
TRBJ2-3,12,.,.,TRBV10-3,CAISEWGDTQYF,TGTGCCATCAGTGAGTGGGGAGATACGCAGTATTTT
TRBJ2-2,15,TRBD2,.,TRBV9,CASSVLAGVTGELFF,TGTGCCAGCAGCGTACTAGCGGGAGTTACCGGGGAGCTGTTTTTT
TRBJ2-1,18,.,.,TRBV27,CASSPGSYGLISYNEQFF,TGTGCCAGCAGCCCCGGAAGCTATGGGCTTATTTCCTACAATGAGCAGTTCTTC
TRBJ1-5,12,.,.,TRBV5-6,CASSKWDQPQHF,TGTGCCAGCAGCAAATGGGATCAGCCCCAGCATTTT
TRBJ2-7,12,.,.,TRBV30,CAWSTGVYEQYF,TGTGCCTGGAGTACTGGAGTCTACGAGCAGTACTTC
TRBJ2-3,14,.,.,TRBV7-6,CASSLYPPSDTQYF,TGTGCCAGCAGCTTATACCCTCCATCAGATACGCAGTATTTT
TRBJ2-2,17,.,.,TRBV14,CASSQVTGRTNTGELFF,TGTGCCAGCAGCCAAGTGACAGGGAGGACGAACACCGGGGAGCTGTTTTTT
TRBJ1-2,13,.,once,TRBV28,CASSLSPLGGYTF,TGTGCCAGCAGTTTAAGCCCGTTGGGTGGCTACACCTTC
TRBJ2-5,15,.,.,TRBV7-6,CASSPMGRSGETQYF,TGTGCCAGCAGCCCAATGGGACGGAGCGGGGAGACCCAGTACTTC
TRBJ2-4,20,TRBD2,.,TRBV6-1,CASSEAPGTSGGMAKNIQYF,TGTGCCAGCAGTGAGGCCCCCGGGACTAGCGGGGGGATGGCCAAAAACATTCAGTACTTC
TRBJ2-2,16,TRBD1,few,TRBV18,CASSPPGQINTGELFF,TGTGCCAGCTCACCACCGGGACAGATTAACACCGGGGAGCTGTTTTTT
TRBJ2-5,14,TRBD1,.,TRBV7-3,CASIRGTDRRGQYF,TGTGCCAGCATCAGAGGGACAGATCGAAGGGGCCAGTACTTC
TRBJ1-4,15,TRBD1,.,TRBV11-2,CASSAGTAANEKLFF,TGTGCCAGCAGCGCCGGGACAGCGGCTAATGAAAAACTGTTTTTT
TRBJ1-3,14,.,once,TRBV5-1,CASSGGSSGNTIYF,TGCGCCAGCAGTGGGGGGAGCTCTGGAAACACCATATATTTT
TRBJ1-3,15,.,.,TRBV4-1,CASSPGSALGNTIYF,TGCGCCAGCAGCCCGGGGTCGGCTCTCGGAAACACCATATATTTT
TRBJ2-4,15,TRBD2,.,TRBV11-2,CASSLGREGKNIQYF,TGTGCCAGCAGCTTAGGGCGGGAGGGCAAAAACATTCAGTACTTC
TRBJ1-1,13,.,.,TRBV28,CASISGANTEAFF,TGTGCCAGCATTTCGGGGGCGAACACTGAAGCTTTCTTT
TRBJ2-5,16,TRBD1,once,TRBV4-3,CASSQDGDRGRETQYF,TGCGCCAGCAGCCAAGATGGAGACAGGGGCCGAGAGACCCAGTACTTC
TRBJ1-4,18,TRBD1,.,TRBV2,CASSEARRRQGEIEKLFF,TGTGCCAGCAGTGAAGCGAGGAGGAGACAGGGTGAGATTGAAAAACTGTTTTTT
TRBJ2-3,15,.,.,TRBV5-1,CASSLQGPRTDTQYF,TGCGCCAGCAGCCTGCAGGGGCCCCGCACAGATACGCAGTATTTT
TRBJ2-3,15,TRBD2,.,TRBV7-3,CASSLGTSGLHTQYF,TGTGCCAGCAGCCTCGGGACTAGCGGCCTCCATACGCAGTATTTT
TRBJ2-3,15,.,.,TRBV7-2,CASSFTRDPPDTQYF,TGTGCCAGCAGCTTCACCCGGGACCCGCCGGATACGCAGTATTTT
TRBJ2-4,18,.,.,TRBV7-9,CASSLSARRRGAKNIQYF,TGTGCCAGCAGCTTATCGGCAAGAAGGAGGGGTGCCAAAAACATTCAGTACTTC
TRBJ2-7,15,.,.,TRBV27,CASSPFLEGANEQYF,TGTGCCAGCAGTCCTTTTCTGGAGGGGGCCAACGAGCAGTACTTC
TRBJ1-4,14,TRBD1,once,TRBV6-5,CASSYDRANEKLFF,TGTGCCAGCAGCTATGACAGGGCTAATGAAAAACTGTTTTTT
TRBJ2-3,14,TRBD2,.,TRBV6-4,CASKGLESTDTQYF,TGTGCCAGCAAGGGACTAGAAAGCACAGATACGCAGTATTTT
TRBJ1-6,15,.,once,TRBV30,CAWRADRRVDSPLHF,TGTGCCTGGAGAGCAGACCGAAGGGTAGATTCACCCCTCCACTTT
TRBJ2-1,15,.,.,TRBV30,CAWSVGLSPDNEQFF,TGTGCCTGGAGTGTAGGACTGAGCCCGGACAATGAGCAGTTCTTC
TRBJ2-3,17,TRBD2,.,TRBV9,CASSAPRLAGEADTQYF,TGTGCCAGCAGCGCTCCGAGACTAGCGGGAGAGGCAGATACGCAGTATTTT
TRBJ2-7,13,.,.,TRBV7-2,CASSFVNAYEQYF,TGTGCCAGCAGCTTCGTTAATGCCTACGAGCAGTACTTC
TRBJ2-7,14,.,.,TRBV5-5,CASSLAVGSYEQYF,TGTGCCAGCAGCTTGGCCGTCGGCTCCTACGAGCAGTACTTC
TRBJ1-5,13,.,.,TRBV30,CAWSVREGQPQHF,TGTGCCTGGAGTGTAAGGGAGGGCCAGCCCCAGCATTTT
TRBJ2-3,16,.,.,TRBV11-3,CASSLSRLASTDTQYF,TGTGCCAGCAGCTTAAGTCGGCTAGCGAGCACAGATACGCAGTATTTT
TRBJ1-5,12,.,.,TRBV27,CASSFNGQPQHF,TGTGCCAGCAGTTTCAATGGTCAGCCCCAGCATTTT
TRBJ2-1,13,.,.,TRBV18,CASSPSTYNEQFF,TGTGCCAGCTCACCGAGTACTTACAATGAGCAGTTCTTC
TRBJ2-1,22,.,.,TRBV23-1,CASSPQEEGPTESYYSYNEQFF,TGCGCCAGCAGTCCGCAGGAAGAGGGCCCAACCGAGAGCTATTACTCCTACAATGAGCAGTTCTTC
TRBJ2-6,14,.,once,TRBV25-1,CASSSGPGANVLTF,TGTGCCAGCAGTTCAGGCCCTGGGGCCAACGTCCTGACTTTC
TRBJ1-1,14,.,.,TRBV6-5,CASSYRSQNTEAFF,TGTGCCAGCAGTTACCGTTCACAGAACACTGAAGCTTTCTTT
TRBJ1-1,11,.,.,TRBV5-4,CASSLNTEAFF,TGTGCCAGCAGCTTGAATACTGAAGCTTTCTTT
TRBJ2-3,16,.,.,TRBV5-1,CASSLGQVGGTDTQYF,TGCGCCAGCAGCTTGGGTCAGGTCGGTGGAACAGATACGCAGTATTTT
TRBJ1-3,19,.,.,TRBV21-1,CASSKGNRYPLRSGNTIYF,TGTGCCAGCAGCAAAGGTAACAGGTACCCTCTCCGCTCTGGAAACACCATATATTTT